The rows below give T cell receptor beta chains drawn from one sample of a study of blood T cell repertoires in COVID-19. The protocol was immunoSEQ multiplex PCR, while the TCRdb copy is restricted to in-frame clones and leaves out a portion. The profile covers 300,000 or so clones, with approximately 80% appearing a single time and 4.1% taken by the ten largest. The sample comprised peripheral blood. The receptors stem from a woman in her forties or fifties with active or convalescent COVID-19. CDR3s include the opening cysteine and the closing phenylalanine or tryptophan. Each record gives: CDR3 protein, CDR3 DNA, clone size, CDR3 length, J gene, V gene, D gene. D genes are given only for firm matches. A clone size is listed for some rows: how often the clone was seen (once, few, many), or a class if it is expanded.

CDR3 protein: CASSAGRRSNQPQHF
CDR3 DNA: TGTGCCAGCAGTGCGGGGAGACGGAGCAATCAGCCCCAGCATTTT
clone size: -
CDR3 length: 15
J gene: TRBJ1-5
V gene: TRBV2
D gene: -

CDR3 protein: CASSHVGALYEKLFF
CDR3 DNA: TGTGCCAGCAGTCACGTGGGGGCACTCTATGAAAAACTGTTTTTT
clone size: -
CDR3 length: 15
J gene: TRBJ1-4
V gene: TRBV27
D gene: -

CDR3 protein: CASGGSSTDTQYF
CDR3 DNA: TGTGCCAGCGGCGGGAGCAGCACAGATACGCAGTATTTT
clone size: -
CDR3 length: 13
J gene: TRBJ2-3
V gene: TRBV7-3
D gene: TRBD2

CDR3 protein: CASSLGLPSSYNEQFF
CDR3 DNA: TGTGCCAGCAGCTTGGGACTCCCGAGCTCCTACAATGAGCAGTTCTTC
clone size: -
CDR3 length: 16
J gene: TRBJ2-1
V gene: TRBV7-2
D gene: -

CDR3 protein: CASSRYRGLQPQHF
CDR3 DNA: TGTGCCAGCAGTCGATACAGGGGGCTTCAGCCCCAGCATTTT
clone size: -
CDR3 length: 14
J gene: TRBJ1-5
V gene: TRBV28
D gene: TRBD1

CDR3 protein: CASSPPWGPYNSPLHF
CDR3 DNA: TGTGCCAGCAGCCCCCCGTGGGGGCCCTATAATTCACCCCTCCACTTT
clone size: -
CDR3 length: 16
J gene: TRBJ1-6
V gene: TRBV7-9
D gene: -

CDR3 protein: CASSLGTTTYEQYF
CDR3 DNA: TGTGCCAGCAGTTTGGGGACAACAACCTACGAGCAGTACTTC
clone size: -
CDR3 length: 14
J gene: TRBJ2-7
V gene: TRBV27
D gene: -

CDR3 protein: CANNSGRAYEQYF
CDR3 DNA: TGTGCCAACAATAGCGGGAGGGCCTACGAGCAGTACTTC
clone size: -
CDR3 length: 13
J gene: TRBJ2-7
V gene: TRBV2
D gene: TRBD2

CDR3 protein: CASSLDQGYGYTF
CDR3 DNA: TGTGCCAGCAGCTTGGACCAGGGGTATGGCTACACCTTC
clone size: -
CDR3 length: 13
J gene: TRBJ1-2
V gene: TRBV5-4
D gene: -

CDR3 protein: CASSLGTENTEAFF
CDR3 DNA: TGTGCCAGCAGTCTCGGGACAGAGAACACTGAAGCTTTCTTT
clone size: -
CDR3 length: 14
J gene: TRBJ1-1
V gene: TRBV9
D gene: TRBD1

CDR3 protein: CASRPPEAQGLF
CDR3 DNA: TGTGCCAGCAGGCCGCCTGAGGCCCAGGGATTATTC
clone size: -
CDR3 length: 12
J gene: TRBJ2-7
V gene: TRBV6-5
D gene: -

CDR3 protein: CSASEPGSYNEQFF
CDR3 DNA: TGCAGTGCTAGTGAACCAGGCTCCTACAATGAGCAGTTCTTC
clone size: few
CDR3 length: 14
J gene: TRBJ2-1
V gene: TRBV20-1
D gene: -